Listed below are T cell receptor beta chains from one sample, sequenced in a study of response to subunit inactivated influenza vaccine. Each CDR3 protein is one row after TCRdb ran MiXCR on the RT-PCR reads. The sample lists more than 400,000 distinct CDR3 sequences; approximately 11% were seen once. The sequenced sample was PBMCs from blood, obtained 45 days after vaccination. These receptors came from a man over 45 who received an inactivated influenza vaccine. Each CDR3 is given without its conserved first and last residue.

v_gene	j_gene	len	CDR3aa
TRBV12-3/TRBV12-4	TRBJ2-5	13	ASSSSPESGETQY
TRBV4-1	TRBJ2-7	11	ASSQDPGYEQC
TRBV20-1	TRBJ2-3	14	SADLTGGPMTDTQY
TRBV2	TRBJ2-7	10	ASASGNYEQY
TRBV4-1	TRBJ2-5	11	ASSRMSRETQY
TRBV11-1	TRBJ2-5	12	ASSRNDRVETQY
TRBV27	TRBJ2-3	11	ASSPRGFDTQY
TRBV6-1	TRBJ2-3	13	ASSLNTNRANTQY
TRBV24-1	TRBJ2-5	14	ATSNSGQGHQETQY
TRBV12-3/TRBV12-4	TRBJ2-3	9	ASSLTPTQY
TRBV24-1	TRBJ2-2	13	ATSDPGRNTGELF
TRBV7-2	TRBJ2-3	13	ASSSGGTRTDTQY
TRBV29-1	TRBJ2-3	13	SVEPIGIGADTQY
TRBV20-1	TRBJ2-7	12	SVIQGGLTYEQY
TRBV5-1	TRBJ2-5	11	ASSSRAGETQY
TRBV20-1	TRBJ1-1	13	SARSGQGARGEAF
TRBV15	TRBJ2-5	16	ATSRDLFVLAKRETQY
TRBV4-1	TRBJ1-1	12	ASTLSPFNTEAF
TRBV3-1	TRBJ2-2	15	ASSQVRGGARAGELF
TRBV7-9	TRBJ1-2	14	ASSLGGQGDIGGYT
TRBV4-3	TRBJ2-5	13	ASSQDRGRTETQY
TRBV6-1	TRBJ1-2	13	ASNDRQGVFYGYT
TRBV20-1	TRBJ2-3	11	SARDLTIYTQY
TRBV20-1	TRBJ1-2	11	SASEVGAHGYT
TRBV20-1	TRBJ1-5	13	SARDRSHSNQPQH
TRBV20-1	TRBJ2-1	12	SARTLSVSNEQF
TRBV12-3/TRBV12-4	TRBJ2-2	14	ASSPSTSGGTGELF
TRBV12-3/TRBV12-4	TRBJ1-2	9	ASSLIRGYT
TRBV6-1	TRBJ2-2	14	ASRQRTSGNTGELF
TRBV9	TRBJ2-7	12	ASSAGLGIYEQY
TRBV5-1	TRBJ2-3	14	ASSPGLAGPTDTQY
TRBV12-3/TRBV12-4	TRBJ2-2	13	ASSPGRTNTGELF
TRBV20-1	TRBJ2-5	10	SSGTGDETQY
TRBV29-1	TRBJ2-7	12	SVGETGGGYEQY
TRBV12-3/TRBV12-4	TRBJ2-3	13	ASSDPGGGMDTQY
TRBV10-3	TRBJ2-5	12	AISELGRDDTQY
TRBV9	TRBJ1-2	10	ASSGRDSGYT
TRBV5-1	TRBJ2-7	9	FRQGACEQY
TRBV7-2	TRBJ2-5	14	ASSPSLGRMGETQY
TRBV27	TRBJ2-5	14	ASSLSIWDTGETQY
TRBV5-1	TRBJ1-2	12	ASRTGQGNYGYT